This TCR beta chain was identified during a study of Ad26.COV2.S vaccination and SARS-CoV-2 variants. Profiling relied on immunoSEQ multiplex PCR, and the TCRdb table lists in-frame clones only, not all of them. Of some 450,000 clones listed, roughly 88% are singletons. Germline V CDR1 and CDR2: SGHRS, YFSETQ. The V gene lost 4 bases and the J gene lost 2 bases, with 15 bases spanning the gap. This CDR3 has 15 residues. The treatment is: about 20 received Ad26.COV2.S at low or high dose, single or two shots; roughly five received placebo; per-sample allocation not given. Material that was analyzed had been drawn on day 63 after the first vaccine or placebo injection. This vaccine is an Ad26 vector that expresses the Wuhan-strain SARS-CoV-2 spike.

Specimen: peripheral blood, collected in a trial of Ad26.COV2.S vaccine versus placebo. The V call is TRBV5-1, the J call TRBJ2-5, with D possibly called TRBD1 or TRBD2 (5 bases each). The TCR sequence derives from a person between 18 and 60 years old who received the Ad26.COV2.S COVID-19 vaccine or a placebo. CDR3 sequence (DNA): TGCGCCAGCAGCCCGACCGGGGCCCATCAAGAGACCCAGTACTTC. Protein sequence: CASSPTGAHQETQYF.